This T cell receptor (beta chain) derives from a study of blood T cell repertoires in COVID-19. Original analysis: Estimated nucleated cell counts came from reference gene primer amplification. TCRdb's copy holds only in-frame clones and misses some; the assay was immunoSEQ multiplex PCR. V and J calls and clone size are those listed in that table; D and trimming were worked out from the DNA. The table has over 130,000 clones, around 84% seen once. Trimming removed 2 bases at V and 14 bases at J, with 13 bases between. This CDR3 region has 11 residues. Germline V lookup: CDR1 SGHTS, CDR2 YDEGEE. This TCR came from a human donor in a cohort sampled during active COVID-19. Sequencing was performed on peripheral blood. The chain joins TRBV5-8 to TRBJ1-2; D is ambiguous. This CDR3 is CASSFKMGGTF. For the CDR3, the DNA is TGTGCCAGCAGCTTCAAGATGGGCGGGACCTTC.